This T cell receptor (beta chain) was captured by sequencing in a study of blood T cell repertoires in COVID-19. Study summary: The United States, Italy and Spain provided the acute and convalescent COVID-19 samples.

Original analysis: Scientists estimated how many nucleated cells there were by amplifying reference gene primers. Only in-frame clones appear in the TCRdb table, and some are missing; sequencing was by immunoSEQ multiplex PCR. V and J calls and clone size are given by that table; D and trimming were obtained from the DNA. The table has under 200,000 clones, 87% seen once. V lost 0 bases and J 8 bases, leaving 3 bases between the germline ends. The CDR3 has 12 amino acids. CDR1 is KGHDR, CDR2 SFDVKD, per germline. The sample comprised peripheral blood. This chain joins TRBV24-1 and TRBJ1-4, with D hard to call. The origin of this receptor is a man aged 60 to 75 with active or convalescent COVID-19. CDR3 nucleotide sequence: TGTGCCACCAGTGATTTGGAGGAAAAACTGTTTTTT. This translates into CATSDLEEKLFF.